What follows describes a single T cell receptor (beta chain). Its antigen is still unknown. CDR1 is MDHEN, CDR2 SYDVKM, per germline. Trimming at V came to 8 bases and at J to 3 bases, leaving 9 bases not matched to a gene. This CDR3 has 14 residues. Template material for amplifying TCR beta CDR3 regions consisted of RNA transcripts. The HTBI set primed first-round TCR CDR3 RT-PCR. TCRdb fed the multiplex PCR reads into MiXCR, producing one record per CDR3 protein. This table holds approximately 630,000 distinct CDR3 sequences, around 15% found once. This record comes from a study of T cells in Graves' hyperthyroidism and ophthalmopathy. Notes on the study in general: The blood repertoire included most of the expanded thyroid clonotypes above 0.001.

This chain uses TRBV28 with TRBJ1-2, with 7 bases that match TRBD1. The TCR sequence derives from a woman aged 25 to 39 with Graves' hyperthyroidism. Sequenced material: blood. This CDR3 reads CASGRTGGDYGYTF. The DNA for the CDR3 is TGTGCCAGCGGCCGGACAGGAGGGGACTATGGCTACACCTTC.